This TCR beta chain derives from a study of control samples from healthy donors and cancer patients. The method was immunoSEQ multiplex PCR; TCRdb's version includes in-frame clones alone and lacks a portion of them. The sample includes more than 140,000 clones, roughly 92% of them seen just once. Germline V gene sequence: CDR1 MNHEY, CDR2 SMNVEV (reference sequence). The CDR3 has 15 residues. V was clipped by 2 bases and J by 4 bases, with 14 bases between them. The receptor's source is a man aged 35 to 55 in good health. The sequenced sample consisted of blood. The rearrangement links TRBV27 to TRBJ1-1; weak D call: TRBD1 (6 bases). The CDR3 region is CASSLTGNSGTEAFF. The CDR3 DNA reads as TGTGCCAGCAGTTTAACAGGGAATTCGGGCACTGAAGCTTTCTTT.